The next 19 T cell receptor beta chains were all read from a single sample in a study of blood T cell repertoires in COVID-19. Produced via immunoSEQ multiplex PCR; TCRdb's table is partial and in-frame only. Among roughly 440,000 clones listed, around 89% were seen once. Specimen: peripheral blood. The receptor set was obtained from a woman aged 45 to 65 with COVID-19, enrolled during active disease.

This clone was picked up one time. The rearrangement uses TRBV10-3 and TRBJ1-1; perhaps TRBD1 as D (5 bases). Per the germline V gene, CDR1 is ENHRY and CDR2 is SYGVKD. The CDR3 consists of 15 residues. V dropped 3 bases and J dropped 5 bases, with 16 bases sitting between them. In nucleotides, the CDR3 is TGTGCCATCAGTGACCAGACAGTTCAAGGGACTGAAGCTTTCTTT. As protein: CAISDQTVQGTEAFF.

Regarding this clone: The junction departs from the called germline gene at one end, perhaps through a read error. The V and J genes are TRBV19 and TRBJ1-3; TRBD1 matches 8 bases. This CDR3 has 12 amino acids. Germline assignment: CDR1 LNHDA and CDR2 SQIVND (reference sequence). This chain's CDR3 is CASSSVGQDYVF. The CDR3 coding sequence is TGTGCCAGTAGTTCAGTGGGACAGGACTATGTCTTT.

This clone was counted a single time. The genes are TRBV6-1 and TRBJ2-1; 7 bases are a match to TRBD2. From germline, CDR1 is MNHNS and CDR2 SASEGT. Unmatched junction bases numbered 1, after V lost 3 bases and J lost 8 bases. The CDR3 runs to 12 residues. The CDR3 here is CASSEGGDEQFF. The CDR3 DNA reads as TGTGCCAGCAGTGAGGGGGGGGATGAGCAGTTCTTC.

A note on this clone: This CDR3 is also generated by other DNA sequences in the sample. This chain connects TRBV6-5 to TRBJ1-5, with 7 bases fitting TRBD1. The CDR3 contains 12 residues. The ends lost 9 bases at V and 4 bases at J; junction bases unmatched: 3. The V gene's germline CDR1 is MNHEY and CDR2 SVGAGI. CDR3 sequence reads: CASRQGNQPQHF. CDR3 sequence (DNA): TGTGCCAGTCGACAGGGAAATCAGCCCCAGCATTTT.

The gene calls are TRBV19 and TRBJ1-5; 8 bases are a match to TRBD1. This CDR3 spans 16 amino acids. From germline, CDR1 is LNHDA and CDR2 SQIVND (reference sequence). Trimming removed 3 bases from V and 3 bases from J; junction bases left unmatched: 7. The CDR3 DNA is TGTGCCAGTAGTATTTCCAGGGGGCTTGACAATCAGCCCCAGCATTTT. This encodes CASSISRGLDNQPQHF.

This chain connects TRBV30 to TRBJ2-3; possible D gene TRBD1, 5 bases. The CDR3 covers 19 residues. Trimming shortened V by 2 bases and J by 2 bases, and 26 bases separated the two germline ends. Germline V gene data show CDR1 as GTSNPN and CDR2 as SVGIG (reference sequence). The CDR3 here is CAWSTALGVGPGLTDTQYF. The CDR3 bases are TGTGCCTGGAGTACAGCCTTGGGCGTGGGGCCCGGCCTCACAGATACGCAGTATTTT.

This clone has more than one count but fewer than ten. This chain links TRBV5-4 with TRBJ2-2; 8 bases align to TRBD2. The V segment lost 4 bases and the J segment 1 base; nucleotides outside the gene matches: 3. Germline V gene data show CDR1 as SGHNT and CDR2 as YYREEE (reference sequence). The CDR3 loop spans 15 amino acids. The DNA of the CDR3 is TGTGCCAGCAGCCCGGGACTAGTGAACACCGGGGAGCTGTTTTTT. This encodes CASSPGLVNTGELFF.

The J gene is TRBJ2-1, the V gene TRBV11-3; D might be TRBD2 (5 bases). V lost 5 bases to trimming and J lost 1 base, with 18 bases between them. The germline V gene encodes CDR1 SGHNT and CDR2 YENEEA. The CDR3 has 17 amino acids. In nucleotides, the CDR3 is TGTGCCAGCAGCCACCAGCGCGACGGGATATCCTACAATGAGCAGTTCTTC. It codes for CASSHQRDGISYNEQFF.

The chain joins TRBV27 to TRBJ1-2, with TRBD1 as a possible D gene (6 bases). This CDR3 is built from 15 residues. Germline V CDR1 and CDR2: MNHEY, SMNVEV (reference sequence). The V gene lost 3 bases and the J gene lost 4 bases, with 15 bases spanning the gap. Here the CDR3 reads CASSFEGEGAYGYTF. For the CDR3, the DNA is TGTGCCAGCAGTTTCGAGGGGGAAGGCGCCTATGGCTACACCTTC.

The chain carries TRBV25-1 and TRBJ1-6; D gene uncertain. CDR3 length: 13 amino acids. The V and J ends lost 3 bases and 8 bases respectively, with 8 bases between them. Germline V lookup: CDR1 MGHDK, CDR2 SYGVNS. In DNA, the CDR3 is TGTGCCAGCAGTGATGTGGAGTATTCACCCCTCCACTTT. It specifies CASSDVEYSPLHF.

The CDR3 here is CASSQDRVGNTIYF. CDR3 nucleotides: TGTGCCAGCAGCCAAGACAGGGTGGGAAACACCATATATTTT. The rearrangement links TRBV3-1 (or the pseudogene TRBV3-2) to TRBJ1-3, with a tentative D call TRBD1 (5 bases). Looked up from germline, CDR1 is LGHDT and CDR2 is YNNKEL (reference sequence). V was trimmed by 0 bases and J by 4 bases, leaving 7 bases between them. This CDR3 is built from 14 residues.

J is TRBJ2-2 and V is TRBV5-1; D is ambiguous. The germline V gene has CDR1 SGHRS and CDR2 YFSETQ. The CDR3 extends over 16 amino acids. The V and J ends lost 1 base and 5 bases respectively, with 15 bases between them. The CDR3 nucleotides read TGCGCCAGCAGCTTGTTATCGGGTAGTGGGACCGGGGAGCTGTTTTTT. Its translation is CASSLLSGSGTGELFF.

Concerning this clone itself: A junction end diverges from the germline sequence, so it may reflect a read error. The rearrangement uses TRBV5-4 and TRBJ2-1, with 9 bases matching TRBD2. CDR1 is SGHNT, CDR2 YYREEE, per germline (reference sequence). The CDR3 totals 11 residues. CDR3 protein: CASSDRTSAVF. The CDR3 bases are TGTGCCAGCAGCGATAGGACTAGCGCGGTCTTC.

The chain has TRBV5-1 and TRBJ2-1; 9 bases are a match to TRBD1. This CDR3 region has 16 residues. The J segment lost 7 bases and the V segment lost 1 base, leaving 9 bases of the junction unmatched. CDR1 and CDR2 from the germline V gene are SGHRS and YFSETQ. The CDR3 DNA follows: TGCGCCAGCAGCTTGATGTCGGGACAGGGCAGAAATGAGCAGTTCTTC. Residues: CASSLMSGQGRNEQFF.

CDR3 sequence (DNA): TGTGCCAGCATCACGGACAGGGTAGCCGGGGAGCTGTTTTTT. Protein product: CASITDRVAGELFF. The chain couples TRBV6-5 to TRBJ2-2, with 8 bases fitting TRBD1. The CDR3 runs 14 residues. Germline CDR1 MNHEY, CDR2 SVGAGI. Trimming took 7 bases from V and 6 from J; bases not matched to a gene: 7.

The chain carries TRBV5-1 and TRBJ1-1; 8 nucleotides align to TRBD1. From germline, CDR1 is SGHRS and CDR2 YFSETQ. The J segment lost 1 base and the V segment lost 0 bases, leaving 2 bases of the junction unmatched. The CDR3 sequence is 15 residues long. CDR3 sequence reads: CASSLEGQANTEAFF. The CDR3 nucleotides are TGCGCCAGCAGCTTGGAGGGACAGGCGAACACTGAAGCTTTCTTT.

J is TRBJ2-5 and V is TRBV5-6, with D perhaps TRBD1 (6 bases). The CDR3 runs 15 residues. V lost 0 bases and J lost 4, with 13 bases in between. Germline loops: CDR1 SGHDT, CDR2 YYEEEE. This CDR3 reads CASSLGVGAGETQYF. In DNA, the CDR3 is TGTGCCAGCAGCTTGGGTGTGGGGGCCGGAGAGACCCAGTACTTC.

This clone was counted a few times. The V and J genes are TRBV28 and TRBJ2-7; TRBD2 matches 9 bases. This CDR3 has 14 residues. V lost 10 bases, J lost 4 bases, and 11 bases stayed unmatched. Germline loops: CDR1 MDHEN, CDR2 SYDVKM. CDR3 bases: TGTGCCACTCGGGGGGGACTAGCATGGTACGAGCAGTACTTC. Amino acid sequence: CATRGGLAWYEQYF.

Here the CDR3 DNA reads TGTGCCAGCGGACTCGGGACTAGCTACTTC. Translation: CASGLGTSYF. This chain uses TRBV27 with TRBJ2-7, with TRBD2 identical over 9 bases. Germline loops: CDR1 MNHEY, CDR2 SMNVEV (reference sequence). Trimming removed 8 bases from V and 13 bases from J; junction bases left unmatched: 6. The CDR3 has 10 amino acids.